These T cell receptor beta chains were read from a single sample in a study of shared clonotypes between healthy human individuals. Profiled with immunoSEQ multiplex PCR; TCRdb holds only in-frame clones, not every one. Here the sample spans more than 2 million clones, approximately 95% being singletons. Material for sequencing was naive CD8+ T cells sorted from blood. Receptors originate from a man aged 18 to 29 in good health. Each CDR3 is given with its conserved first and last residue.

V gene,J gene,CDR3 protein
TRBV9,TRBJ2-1,CASSAPTDAGGPDNEQFF
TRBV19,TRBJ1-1,CASSISPNTEAFF
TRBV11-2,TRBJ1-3,CASSYRTGAGNTIYF
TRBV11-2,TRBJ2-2,CASSLVATPPGELFF
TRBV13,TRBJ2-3,CASSLGVGSTDTQYF
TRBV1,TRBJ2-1,CTSKPWGQGGNEQFF
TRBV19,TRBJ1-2,CASSIAFYGYTF
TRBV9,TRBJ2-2,CASSVGDFGELFF
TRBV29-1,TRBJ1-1,CSVELRVAEAFF
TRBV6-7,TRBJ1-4,CASRNKALKKLFF
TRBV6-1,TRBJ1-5,CASSGPGTVKLQPQHF
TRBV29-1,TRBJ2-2,CSVAGSGILTGELFF
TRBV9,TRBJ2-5,CASSASQGSKTQYF
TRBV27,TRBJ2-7,CASGYGQFPYEQYF
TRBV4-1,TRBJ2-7,CASSQVQDGTYEQYF
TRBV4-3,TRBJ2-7,CASSWTSGTYEQYF
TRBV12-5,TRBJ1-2,CASGTTGLYGYTF
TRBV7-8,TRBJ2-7,CASSTSGTGDHEQYF
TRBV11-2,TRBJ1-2,CASSLGAGPYGYTF
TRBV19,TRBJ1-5,CASSIPGQIVHNSNQPQHF
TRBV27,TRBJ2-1,CASRRPGPYNEQFF
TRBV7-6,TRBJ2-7,CASSLRLGTYEQYF
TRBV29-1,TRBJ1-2,CSVPPQGALGYTF
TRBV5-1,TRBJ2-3,CASSLPTGEESTDTQYF
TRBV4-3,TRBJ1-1,CASSYEETGETEAFF
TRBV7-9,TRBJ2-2,CASRGQGAENTGELFF
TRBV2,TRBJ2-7,CASVQTSYEQYF
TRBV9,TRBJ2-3,CASSVYGSSTDTQYF
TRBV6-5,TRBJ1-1,CASSYNPGVNTEAFF
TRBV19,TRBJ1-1,CASSTGGYGEAFF
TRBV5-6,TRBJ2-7,CASSYDRGLEQYF
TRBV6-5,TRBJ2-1,CASSYSGTLYNEQFF
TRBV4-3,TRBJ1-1,CASSQDWRTEAFF
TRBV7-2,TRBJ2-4,CASSLPGAKNIQYF
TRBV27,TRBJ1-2,CASRFSRDPSPNYGYTF
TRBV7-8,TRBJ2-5,CASSLARSQSETQYF
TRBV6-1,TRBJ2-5,CASSDPGLQETQYF
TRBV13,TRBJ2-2,CASSSPTGGNTGELFF
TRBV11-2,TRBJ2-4,CASSKTGNIQYF
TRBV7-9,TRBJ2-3,CASSYRTSPDTQYF